A selection of T cell receptor beta chains follows, all from one sample in a study of shared clonotypes between healthy human individuals. The assay was immunoSEQ multiplex PCR, and TCRdb's table has in-frame clones only and misses some. The sample lists about 460,000 clones, roughly three quarters seen once, with around 12% in the top ten. Input material: PBMCs. The receptors come from a woman aged 40 to 50 in good health. Some clones in this sample may be carry-over from other donors' samples. The CDR3 runs from the conserved cysteine through the conserved F or W. The D gene is left open where the match is weak. The size entry is marked missing in some rows and otherwise reads once, few, many or a size class.

d_gene	v_gene	abundance	len	j_gene	CDR3nt	CDR3aa
.	TRBV19	.	14	TRBJ2-2	TGTGCCAGTAGTATAGACAGCAGTTCCGGGGAGCTGTTTTTT	CASSIDSSSGELFF
.	TRBV18	.	15	TRBJ2-7	TGTGCCAGCTCACCAGCAGGGATCGCAACCTACGAGCAGTACTTC	CASSPAGIATYEQYF
TRBD2	TRBV7-9	.	15	TRBJ2-3	TGTGCCAGCAGCTTAGCCAGCGGGAGTCGGGATACGCAGTATTTT	CASSLASGSRDTQYF
.	TRBV6-5	.	15	TRBJ2-5	TGTGCCAGCGGTCGAGTACAGGGACGGTTAGAGACCCAGTACTTC	CASGRVQGRLETQYF
.	TRBV7-8	.	15	TRBJ2-7	TGTGCCAGCAGCTTAGGTGGATCCCCTTCCTACGAGCAGTACTTC	CASSLGGSPSYEQYF
.	TRBV7-6	.	12	TRBJ2-3	TGTGCCAGCAGCCATAGAGGGGATACGCAGTATTTT	CASSHRGDTQYF
TRBD2	TRBV4-1	.	15	TRBJ2-3	TGCGCCAGCAGCCAAGTGGGCGGGAGGGTAGATACGCAGTATTTT	CASSQVGGRVDTQYF
.	TRBV6-4	few	16	TRBJ2-2	TGTGCCAGCAGTGACTCGGCGGAGTCCAACACCGGGGAGCTGTTTTTT	CASSDSAESNTGELFF
.	TRBV30	.	13	TRBJ2-1	TGTGCCTGGAGGGTTCCGGGCACGGATGAGCAGTTCTTC	CAWRVPGTDEQFF
.	TRBV5-1	.	16	TRBJ1-1	TGCGCCAGCAGCGTGGCACCTCAAGTTGGGAACACTGAAGCTTTCTTT	CASSVAPQVGNTEAFF
.	TRBV15	.	15	TRBJ2-7	TGTGCCACCAGCAAGTCTGGCTCGATGGCGTACGAGCAGTACTTC	CATSKSGSMAYEQYF
.	TRBV28	many	13	TRBJ1-5	TGTGCCAGCAGTTCATTTTCTAATCAGCCCCAGCATTTT	CASSSFSNQPQHF
TRBD1	TRBV2	.	16	TRBJ2-2	TGTGCCAGCAGTGAACTGGGACAGACGAACACCGGGGAGCTGTTTTTT	CASSELGQTNTGELFF
.	TRBV6-6	few	14	TRBJ2-7	TGTGCCAGCAGCCCCCTCGGGAGCTCCTACGAGCAGTACTTC	CASSPLGSSYEQYF
.	TRBV19	once	19	TRBJ1-2	TGTGCCAGTAGTCCGCCCTGGGGTGGGTCACAGGCGTTCGGCTATGGCTACACCTTC	CASSPPWGGSQAFGYGYTF
.	TRBV2	few	14	TRBJ2-2	TGTGCCAGCAGTGCATTATTTCACGGCGGGGAGCTGTTTTTT	CASSALFHGGELFF
.	TRBV9	.	14	TRBJ2-7	TGTGCCAGCAGCGTAGGGGGAGGAACCTACGAGCAGTACTTC	CASSVGGGTYEQYF
TRBD1	TRBV5-6	few	16	TRBJ1-5	TGTGCCAGCAGCTTGGCCGGTGTCCCAGGGGGACAGCCCCAGCATTTT	CASSLAGVPGGQPQHF
.	TRBV6-6	.	15	TRBJ2-3	TGTGCCAGCTCAATGGACAGCCCTAGCACAGATACGCAGTATTTT	CASSMDSPSTDTQYF
.	TRBV30	.	14	TRBJ2-7	TGTGCCTGGAATAGAGGCCTGAGCTCCTACGAGCAGTACTTC	CAWNRGLSSYEQYF
TRBD1	TRBV4-1	few	17	TRBJ2-7	TGCGCCAGCAGCCAAGATCCCCTGACAGGGAAATCGTCCGAGCAGTACTTC	CASSQDPLTGKSSEQYF
.	TRBV6-1	.	14	TRBJ2-7	TGTGCCAGCAGTGGGGCTGACAGTCCCTACGAGCAGTACTTC	CASSGADSPYEQYF
.	TRBV29-1	.	11	TRBJ2-5	TGCAGCGTTGGGCAGCAAGAGACCCAGTACTTC	CSVGQQETQYF
.	TRBV28	once	15	TRBJ2-4	TGTGCCAGCAGGCCGGACAGCGAAGCCAAAAACATTCAGTACTTC	CASRPDSEAKNIQYF
TRBD2	TRBV9	.	16	TRBJ2-1	TGTGCCAGCAGCGTAGTAGCGGGAGGGTCCTACAATGAGCAGTTCTTC	CASSVVAGGSYNEQFF
TRBD2	TRBV27	few	14	TRBJ2-7	TGTGCCAGCAGTTTAGGAGGGAGGGATTACGAGCAGTACTTC	CASSLGGRDYEQYF
.	TRBV28	few	14	TRBJ1-1	TGTGCCAGCAGCATAGGGGGGATGAACACTGAAGCTTTCTTT	CASSIGGMNTEAFF
.	TRBV6-1	.	12	TRBJ2-1	TGTGCCAGCAGTGTGGGCCTCAATGAGCAGTTCTTC	CASSVGLNEQFF
TRBD1	TRBV4-1	few	15	TRBJ2-7	TGCGCCAGCAGCCTCCGCGGGACAGGGAAGGACGAGCAGTACTTC	CASSLRGTGKDEQYF
.	TRBV28	.	16	TRBJ1-2	TGTGCCAGCAGTCCGATTGACCGGGACATCGACTATGGCTACACCTTC	CASSPIDRDIDYGYTF
.	TRBV7-8	.	14	TRBJ1-2	TGTGCCAGCAGCCCCCACGAGATCAACTATGGCTACACCTTC	CASSPHEINYGYTF
TRBD2	TRBV2	.	14	TRBJ2-7	TGTGCCAGCAAATGGCGGGAGGGGAAACACGAGCAGTACTTC	CASKWREGKHEQYF
.	TRBV29-1	.	11	TRBJ1-1	TGCAGCGATGCCCGAGGCGCTGAAGCTTTCTTT	CSDARGAEAFF
.	TRBV5-6	.	15	TRBJ2-3	TGTGCCAGCAGCGAAACGGGCCTCTCCACAGATACGCAGTATTTT	CASSETGLSTDTQYF
.	TRBV21-1	.	16	TRBJ2-7	TGTGCCAGCAGCAAAGCGGACGGGACAGGGTTCTACGAGCAGTACTTC	CASSKADGTGFYEQYF
.	TRBV10-3	.	16	TRBJ2-2	TGTGCCATCAGTGCGGGTGGCTCCGCGAACACCGGGGAGCTGTTTTTT	CAISAGGSANTGELFF
.	TRBV5-6	.	17	TRBJ2-3	TGTGCCAGCAGTCCCACCGCTTTGGTAGCGGCCACAGATACGCAGTATTTT	CASSPTALVAATDTQYF
TRBD1	TRBV9	many	15	TRBJ2-1	TGTGCCAGCAGATCGGGACAGGGGGAGGTGGATGAGCAGTTCTTC	CASRSGQGEVDEQFF
.	TRBV6-9	.	13	TRBJ2-7	TGTGCCAGCAGTCCTAGCGAGGCCTACGAGCAGTACTTC	CASSPSEAYEQYF
.	TRBV5-4	.	14	TRBJ2-1	TGTGCCAGCAGCTTCACCGGAGGGGCCGATGAGCAGTTCTTC	CASSFTGGADEQFF
TRBD1	TRBV7-2	.	13	TRBJ2-7	TGTGCCAGCAGCACGGGACAGATCCACGAGCAGTACTTC	CASSTGQIHEQYF
.	TRBV5-1	.	14	TRBJ2-7	TGCGCCAGCAGCTTGGTACAGGCCCCCTACGAGCAGTACTTC	CASSLVQAPYEQYF
.	TRBV30	.	14	TRBJ2-7	TGTGCCTGGAGCAAAGGGGGAAGCTCCTACGAGCAGTACTTC	CAWSKGGSSYEQYF
.	TRBV15	many	16	TRBJ2-1	TGTGCCACCAGCAGCAGGAAGACGGTAAATAACGATGAGCAGTTCTTC	CATSSRKTVNNDEQFF
.	TRBV5-1	.	14	TRBJ1-1	TGCGCCAGCAGCTTAGGGAGGGTGAACACTGAAGCTTTCTTT	CASSLGRVNTEAFF
TRBD2	TRBV2	.	12	TRBJ2-7	TGTGCCAGCAAGCGGGGAAACTACGAGCAGTACTTC	CASKRGNYEQYF
.	TRBV11-2	once	15	TRBJ1-2	TGTGCCAGCAACCCGGTCCAGGGTACCCTTTCTGGCTACACCTTC	CASNPVQGTLSGYTF
.	TRBV5-1	.	16	TRBJ2-1	TGCGCCAGCAGCGCGAGTAGCAATTGGGCCTTGGATGAGCAGTTCTTC	CASSASSNWALDEQFF
TRBD1	TRBV7-9	.	17	TRBJ2-2	TGTGCCAGCAGCTATACCTCGACAGGGACGTACACCGGGGAGCTGTTTTTT	CASSYTSTGTYTGELFF
.	TRBV5-1	.	17	TRBJ2-3	TGCGCCAGCAGGAAAGTGCATGAGGGGGTCAACCCGGATACGCAGTATTTT	CASRKVHEGVNPDTQYF
TRBD2	TRBV11-2	.	15	TRBJ2-4	TGTGCCAGCAGCCCGAGCGGGAGCAGCCAAAACATTCAGTACTTC	CASSPSGSSQNIQYF
TRBD1	TRBV4-1	.	16	TRBJ1-4	TGCGCCAGCAGCCAAGATTTGGGACAGGGGGGAGAAAAACTGTTTTTT	CASSQDLGQGGEKLFF
TRBD2	TRBV2	.	13	TRBJ2-7	TGTGCCAGCTCTGCGGGAGGGCCCTACGAGCAGTACTTC	CASSAGGPYEQYF